This TCR beta chain was recorded in a study of blood T cells in healthy people across ages. Alongside a J-beta primer mix, a sample-barcoded 5' primer served in a second PCR lasting about 7 to 12 cycles. Each CDR3 protein is one row after TCRdb ran MiXCR on the 5' RACE reads. This table has 1.5 million to 2 million distinct CDR3 sequences, around 42% appearing once. Per the germline V gene, CDR1 is LGHNA and CDR2 is YSLEER. The CDR3 runs to 14 residues. Trimming at V came to 5 bases and at J to 8 bases, leaving 7 bases not matched to a gene. Sequencing input: blood. The chain carries TRBV4-3 and TRBJ2-4; 9 nucleotides agree with TRBD1. This TCR came from a human donor in good health. In DNA form, the CDR3 reads TGCGCCAGCAGCGATGGGACAGGGTTGGACATTCAGTACTTC. Translation gives CASSDGTGLDIQYF.